This passage covers 26 T cell receptor beta chains from one sample sequenced in a study of blood T cell repertoires in COVID-19. Only in-frame clones appear in the TCRdb table, and some are missing; sequencing was by immunoSEQ multiplex PCR. This table holds about 100,000 clones, 80% to 95% found once. The sample consisted of peripheral blood. These receptors came from a man aged 50 to 60 with active COVID-19.

The V and J genes are TRBV4-2 and TRBJ1-2, with 7 bases that match TRBD1. This CDR3 spans 16 amino acids. Germline CDR1 LGHNA, CDR2 YNFKEQ. V dropped 0 bases and J dropped 4; count of bases not matched to a gene: 8. In nucleotides, the CDR3 is TGTGCCAGCAGCCAAGACGGAGGACAGGATTTCTATGGCTACACCTTC. Its translation is CASSQDGGQDFYGYTF.

J is TRBJ1-4 and V is TRBV18; D possibly corresponds to TRBD1 (5 bases). The V end lost 3 bases, the J end lost 7 bases, and 15 bases lay between the germline ends. The CDR3 contains 15 residues. Germline V CDR1 and CDR2: KGHSH, LQKENI. DNA of the CDR3: TGTGCCAGCTCACCGAACGCAGGGTGGGCTGAAAAACTGTTTTTT. Translation: CASSPNAGWAEKLFF.

This chain uses TRBV11-2 with TRBJ2-7; maybe TRBD1 (6 bases). The CDR3 length is 15 residues. The ends were cut back, 3 bases at V and 0 bases at J, with 12 bases in the middle. The germline CDR1 and CDR2 sequences are SGHAT and FQNNGV. The CDR3 here is CASSLDSLSSYEQYF. CDR3 nucleotide sequence: TGTGCCAGCAGCTTGGACAGCTTAAGCTCCTACGAGCAGTACTTC.

CDR3 sequence reads: CASSLPGDTGELFF. CDR3 nucleotide sequence: TGTGCCAGCAGTTTACCAGGGGACACCGGGGAGCTGTTTTTT. This chain links TRBV27 with TRBJ2-2, with D possibly TRBD1 on 6 matching bases. The germline CDR1 and CDR2 sequences are MNHEY and SMNVEV (reference sequence). The CDR3 covers 14 residues. V lost 2 bases and J lost 3, with 7 bases in between.

The rearrangement links TRBV4-1 to TRBJ2-1; TRBD1 agrees at 10 bases. From germline, CDR1 is MGHRA and CDR2 YSYEKL. The CDR3 covers 15 residues. V gave up 4 bases and J gave up 3 bases; unmatched junction bases: 3. This CDR3 reads CASSPGQGIYNEQFF. The CDR3 nucleotides read TGCGCCAGCAGCCCGGGACAGGGGATCTACAATGAGCAGTTCTTC.

The chain links TRBV7-9 to TRBJ1-4, with TRBD1 identical over 7 bases. Germline lookup yields CDR1 SEHNR and CDR2 FQNEAQ (reference sequence). This CDR3 is 15 amino acids long. V trimming: 4 bases; J trimming: 8 bases; junction bases outside the gene matches: 10. CDR3 coding DNA: TGTGCCAGCAGCTCCACGACAGGGTCTGGGGAAAAACTGTTTTTT. Protein product: CASSSTTGSGEKLFF. The full variable domain, in which reference TRBV7-9 and TRBJ1-4 provide the parts outside the CDR3, is DTGVSQNPRHKITKRGQNVTFRCDPISEHNRLYWYRQTLGQGPEFLTYFQNEAQLEKSRLLSDRFSAERPKGSFSTLEIQRTEQGDSAMYLCASSSTTGSGEKLFFGSGTQLSVL.

The chain recombines TRBV29-1 with TRBJ1-1; TRBD1 might be the D (5 bases). The length of the CDR3 is 14 residues. V was cut by 6 bases and J by 3 bases, with 17 bases left in between. CDR1 SQVTM and CDR2 ANQGSEA come from the germline V gene. The CDR3 region is CSVANQGLYTEAFF. The CDR3 DNA follows: TGCAGCGTGGCAAATCAGGGTCTGTACACTGAAGCTTTCTTT.

The genes are TRBV2 and TRBJ2-1; D is perhaps TRBD2 (7 bases). The CDR3 is 15 amino acids. The germline V and J ends were trimmed by 6 bases and 6 bases, with 18 bases remaining between them. Germline V gives CDR1 SNHLY, CDR2 FYNNEI. The CDR3 bases are TGTGCCAGCAGGGTCGGCGGGGGCCTTTCCAATGAGCAGTTCTTC. Translation: CASRVGGGLSNEQFF.

The chain recombines TRBV20-1 with TRBJ2-1; D is possibly TRBD2 (5 bases). Trimming cost V 6 bases and J 8 bases, with 11 bases left between them. Looked up from germline, CDR1 is DFQATT and CDR2 is SNEGSKA (reference sequence). The CDR3 totals 11 residues. The CDR3 DNA sequence: TGCAGTGCGTCGAGGGCCGATGAGCAGTTCTTC. Translated, it gives CSASRADEQFF.

V gene TRBV11-2 combines with J gene TRBJ2-1; TRBD2 matches at 11 bases. Germline V lookup: CDR1 SGHAT, CDR2 FQNNGV. The CDR3 is 16 amino acids. J gave up 5 bases and V 1 base, and 4 bases lay outside the gene matches. In DNA form, the CDR3 reads TGTGCCAGCAGCTTAGTAGCGGGAGGGCCCGACAATGAGCAGTTCTTC. Protein: CASSLVAGGPDNEQFF.

The gene calls are TRBV7-2 and TRBJ1-4; D unclear. V was pared by 2 bases and J by 0 bases, with 10 bases between. This CDR3 contains 16 residues. The germline V gene has CDR1 SGHTA and CDR2 FQGNSA. The DNA of the CDR3 is TGTGCCAGCAGCTTAACCGGTTCGGCAACTAATGAAAAACTGTTTTTT. Its protein is CASSLTGSATNEKLFF.

The chain uses TRBV5-6 and TRBJ1-1, with 8 nucleotides matching TRBD1. The CDR3 contains 17 residues. The germline CDR1 and CDR2 sequences are SGHDT and YYEEEE. V lost 0 bases to trimming and J lost 3 bases; unmatched junction nucleotides: 10. The CDR3 loop reads CASSLAGQGAADTEAFF. Written as DNA, the CDR3 is TGTGCCAGCAGCTTGGCTGGGCAGGGGGCCGCGGACACTGAAGCTTTCTTT.

The CDR3 loop reads CASSLVGGTYEQYF. The CDR3 coding sequence is TGCGCCAGCAGCTTGGTGGGCGGGACCTACGAGCAGTACTTC. The chain employs TRBV5-1 and TRBJ2-7, with a weak D call TRBD2 (6 bases). The germline gives CDR1 SGHRS, CDR2 YFSETQ. The V gene lost 0 bases and the J gene lost 2 bases, with 9 bases spanning the gap. The CDR3 is 14 residues long.

This chain joins TRBV15 and TRBJ2-3; 12 bases fit TRBD1. There are 14 residues in the CDR3. V shed 10 bases, J shed 7 bases, and the junction held 9 bases outside the gene matches. Germline CDR1 is LNHNV and CDR2 is YYDKDF (reference sequence). The CDR3 nucleotides read TGTGCCATTAAGTCGGGACAGGGGGCTTATACGCAGTATTTT. Protein product: CAIKSGQGAYTQYF.

The chain recombines TRBV7-2 with TRBJ2-7; 8 bases map to TRBD1. Per germline, CDR1 SGHTA and CDR2 FQGNSA. The trim removed 5 bases at V and 3 bases at J, leaving 9 bases unmatched. The CDR3 runs to 15 residues. In DNA, the CDR3 is TGTGCCAGCAGCGCGGACCGGGACAGGTTCTACGAGCAGTACTTC. Its protein is CASSADRDRFYEQYF.

The chain is built from TRBV7-3 and TRBJ1-1; 9 bases are a match to TRBD1. Germline CDR1 SGHTA, CDR2 FQGTGA. The CDR3 is made up of 14 amino acids. After removal of 5 bases from V and 1 base from J, the junction contained 2 bases not matched to a gene. The CDR3 DNA follows: TGTGCCAGCAGCCCGGGACAGGGGAACACTGAAGCTTTCTTT. Amino acid sequence: CASSPGQGNTEAFF.

This chain uses TRBV18 with TRBJ2-7; D is undetermined. Trimming took off 6 bases at V and 0 bases at J, with 18 bases between the two ends. The CDR3 is 16 residues long. In germline, CDR1 is KGHSH, CDR2 LQKENI. The CDR3 sequence: CASSRAQALDSYEQYV. The CDR3 DNA reads TGTGCCAGCTCCCGCGCGCAGGCCCTCGACTCCTACGAGCAGTACGTC.

V gene TRBV9 combines with J gene TRBJ2-3, with unresolved D. Germline lookup yields CDR1 SGDLS and CDR2 YYNGEE. This CDR3 spans 12 amino acids. Trimming stripped 0 bases from V and 6 bases from J, with 5 bases between. The CDR3 bases are TGTGCCAGCAGCGTAGTATCGGATACGCAGTATTTT. As protein: CASSVVSDTQYF.

CDR3 loop: CASSLVSAGTSQGEQFF. In nucleotides, the CDR3 is TGTGCCAGCAGCTTAGTTTCGGCCGGGACCTCACAGGGTGAGCAGTTCTTC. J is TRBJ2-1 and V is TRBV11-3, with a possible D match to TRBD1 (6 bases). Trimming pared 1 base from V and 9 bases from J, leaving 22 bases between. The CDR3 contains 17 residues. The germline V gene has CDR1 SGHNT and CDR2 YENEEA.

The rearrangement joins TRBV7-2 to TRBJ2-1; 7 bases line up with TRBD1. Germline V gene lookup returns CDR1 SGHTA and CDR2 FQGNSA. The V gene end was trimmed by 7 bases and the J gene end by 4 bases; junction bases not matched to a gene: 4. This CDR3 has 13 residues. The chain's CDR3 is CASTRGQYNEQFF. CDR3 bases: TGTGCCAGCACGAGGGGACAGTACAATGAGCAGTTCTTC.

The CDR3: CASSYRGGEYYEQYF. The CDR3 nucleotides read TGTGCCAGCAGCTATAGGGGGGGGGAGTACTACGAGCAGTACTTC. This chain joins TRBV5-4 and TRBJ2-7, with D maybe TRBD2 (7 bases). V lost 3 bases to trimming and J lost 3 bases, with 16 bases between them. CDR1 SGHNT and CDR2 YYREEE come from the germline V gene (reference sequence). The CDR3 contains 15 residues.

V usage is TRBV24-1 and J usage is TRBJ1-4, with unresolved D. CDR1 KGHDR and CDR2 SFDVKD come from the germline V gene. The CDR3 consists of 15 residues. V lost 2 bases and J lost 0, with 6 bases in between. Here the CDR3 DNA reads TGTGCCACCAGTGATTCGGGAACAACTAATGAAAAACTGTTTTTT. Its translation is CATSDSGTTNEKLFF.

The chain combines TRBV3-1 (or the pseudogene TRBV3-2) with TRBJ1-1; TRBD1 is a possible D gene (6 bases). The length of the CDR3 is 15 residues. Trimming cost V 8 bases and J 0 bases, with 16 bases left between them. Germline values: CDR1 LGHDT, CDR2 YNNKEL (reference sequence). The CDR3 loop reads CASAGFAGVNTEAFF. Here the CDR3 DNA reads TGTGCCAGCGCCGGGTTTGCAGGGGTGAACACTGAAGCTTTCTTT.

V is TRBV11-3 and J is TRBJ2-1; D not resolved. The germline gives CDR1 SGHNT, CDR2 YENEEA. Trimming left V 5 bases short and J 1 base short, with 9 bases between. The CDR3 has 14 residues. This chain's CDR3 is CASSPRRSYNEQFF. The CDR3 DNA reads TGTGCCAGCAGCCCCAGGCGATCCTACAATGAGCAGTTCTTC.

The chain combines TRBV7-2 with TRBJ1-5, with D perhaps TRBD1 (5 bases). The germline gives CDR1 SGHTA, CDR2 FQGNSA. CDR3 length equals 14 residues. Trimming cost V 6 bases and J 4 bases, with 13 bases left between them. The CDR3 is CASSQTGPNQPQHF. CDR3 DNA: TGTGCCAGCAGTCAAACAGGACCTAATCAGCCCCAGCATTTT.

This clone was recorded a few times. The chain carries TRBV7-8 and TRBJ2-1, with a tentative D call TRBD2 (5 bases). There are 12 residues in the CDR3. Germline V CDR1 and CDR2: SGHVS, FQNEAQ. V lost 5 bases, J lost 9 bases, and 11 bases lay in between. The CDR3: CASSPSGFEQFF. The CDR3 nucleotides read TGTGCCAGCAGCCCCAGCGGCTTTGAGCAGTTCTTC. Drawing the rest from reference TRBV7-8 and TRBJ2-1, the complete variable domain is GAGVSQSPRYKVAKRGQDVALRCDPISGHVSLFWYQQALGQGPEFLTYFQNEAQLDKSGLPSDRFFAERPEGSVSTLKIQRTQQEDSAVYLCASSPSGFEQFFGPGTRLTVL.